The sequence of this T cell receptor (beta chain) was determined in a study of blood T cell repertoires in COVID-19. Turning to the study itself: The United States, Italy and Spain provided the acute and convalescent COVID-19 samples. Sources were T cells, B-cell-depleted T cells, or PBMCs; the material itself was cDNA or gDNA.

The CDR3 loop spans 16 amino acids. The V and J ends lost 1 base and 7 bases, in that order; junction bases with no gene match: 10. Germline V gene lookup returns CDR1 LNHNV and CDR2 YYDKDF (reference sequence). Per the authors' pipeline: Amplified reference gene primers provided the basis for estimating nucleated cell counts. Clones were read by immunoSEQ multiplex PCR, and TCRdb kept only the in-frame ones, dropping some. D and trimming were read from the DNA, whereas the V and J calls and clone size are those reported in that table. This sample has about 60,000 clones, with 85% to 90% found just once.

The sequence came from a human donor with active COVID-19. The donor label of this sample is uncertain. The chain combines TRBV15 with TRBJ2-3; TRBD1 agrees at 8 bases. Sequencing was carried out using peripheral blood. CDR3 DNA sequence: TGTGCCACCAGCAGAGCTCCCGGGACAGGTGTAAATACGCAGTATTTT. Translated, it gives CATSRAPGTGVNTQYF.